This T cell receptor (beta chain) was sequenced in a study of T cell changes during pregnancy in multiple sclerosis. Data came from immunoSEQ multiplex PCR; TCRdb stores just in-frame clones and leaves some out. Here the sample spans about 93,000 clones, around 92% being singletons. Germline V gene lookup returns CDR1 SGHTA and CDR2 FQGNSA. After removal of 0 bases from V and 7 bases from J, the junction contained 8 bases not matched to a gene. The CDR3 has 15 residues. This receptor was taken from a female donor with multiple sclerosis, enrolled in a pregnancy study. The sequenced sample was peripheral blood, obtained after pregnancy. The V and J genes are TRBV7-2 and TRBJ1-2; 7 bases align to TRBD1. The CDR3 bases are TGTGCCAGCAGCTTAGCGGAGGGGGCGCCGGGTGGCTACACCTTC. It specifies CASSLAEGAPGGYTF.